This is a list of T cell receptor beta chains from one sample in a study of tumor-infiltrating lymphocytes in primary liver carcinoma. TCRdb passed the multiplex PCR reads through MiXCR, listing each CDR3 protein once. The repertoire consists of nearly 50,000 distinct CDR3 sequences, with 70% to 75% occurring once and the leading ten covering about 30%. The sample was liver tumor tissue from sampling region 3. The receptor source for this set is a man aged 35 to 55 with primary liver carcinoma and hepatitis B virus infection. Both conserved end residues are part of each CDR3. Each record gives: J gene, D gene, V gene, CDR3 length, clone size, CDR3 DNA, CDR3 protein. A D gene is named only where the DNA matches it firmly. Clone size is shown for a subset of rows, as once, few, many or a class of expanded clone.

j_gene: TRBJ1-1; d_gene: -; v_gene: TRBV5-1; len: 15; abundance: -; CDR3nt: TGCGCCAGCAGCTTGTCCGGGATAGGAGGCACTGAAGCTTTCTTT; CDR3aa: CASSLSGIGGTEAFF
j_gene: TRBJ2-7; d_gene: -; v_gene: TRBV10-2; len: 15; abundance: -; CDR3nt: TGTGCCAGCAGTGAGTCTTCGGGTTATGTCTACGAGCAGTACTTC; CDR3aa: CASSESSGYVYEQYF
j_gene: TRBJ2-1; d_gene: TRBD1; v_gene: TRBV12-3/TRBV12-4; len: 13; abundance: -; CDR3nt: TGTGATAGCAACACGGACAGGGGTAATGAGCAGTTCTTC; CDR3aa: CDSNTDRGNEQFF
j_gene: TRBJ2-5; d_gene: TRBD2; v_gene: TRBV5-4; len: 16; abundance: many; CDR3nt: TGTGCCAGCAGCTCTACGACTAGCGGGAGTGGAGAGACCCAGTACTTC; CDR3aa: CASSSTTSGSGETQYF
j_gene: TRBJ1-2; d_gene: -; v_gene: TRBV12-3/TRBV12-4; len: 12; abundance: -; CDR3nt: TGTGCCAGCAGTTCGGGCAGGGATGGATACACCTTC; CDR3aa: CASSSGRDGYTF
j_gene: TRBJ2-2; d_gene: TRBD2; v_gene: TRBV12-3/TRBV12-4; len: 22; abundance: -; CDR3nt: TGTGCCGGCAGGCCACCCCGGGTCCCCGGGACTAGCGGGAGAAGAAACACCGGGGAGCTGTTTTTT; CDR3aa: CAGRPPRVPGTSGRRNTGELFF
j_gene: TRBJ2-5; d_gene: -; v_gene: TRBV4-2; len: 15; abundance: -; CDR3nt: TGTGCCAGCAGCCAAAATCGAGGTTTTAGAGAGACCCAATACTTC; CDR3aa: CASSQNRGFRETQYF
j_gene: TRBJ1-2; d_gene: -; v_gene: TRBV29-1; len: 12; abundance: -; CDR3nt: TGCAGCGTTGGAAGGCAGAGCTATGGCTACACCTTC; CDR3aa: CSVGRQSYGYTF
j_gene: TRBJ2-7; d_gene: -; v_gene: TRBV4-2; len: 18; abundance: -; CDR3nt: TGTGCCAGCAGCCAAGAACAGTCGGCAACCATCCACTACTACGAGCAGTACTTC; CDR3aa: CASSQEQSATIHYYEQYF
j_gene: TRBJ2-5; d_gene: -; v_gene: TRBV12-3/TRBV12-4; len: 14; abundance: -; CDR3nt: TGTGCCAGCGGTTTGGGGCAGACTCAAGAGACCCAGTACTTC; CDR3aa: CASGLGQTQETQYF
j_gene: TRBJ2-2; d_gene: -; v_gene: TRBV29-1; len: 14; abundance: -; CDR3nt: TGCAGTGTTGAATCACAATCGAACACCGGGAAGCTGTTTTTT; CDR3aa: CSVESQSNTGKLFF
j_gene: TRBJ2-6; d_gene: -; v_gene: TRBV4-1; len: 17; abundance: -; CDR3nt: TGCGTCAGCAGCCAACTACAAGAGGCTACTGGGGCCAACGTCCTGACTTTC; CDR3aa: CVSSQLQEATGANVLTF
j_gene: TRBJ2-1; d_gene: -; v_gene: TRBV4-1; len: 17; abundance: -; CDR3nt: TGCGCCAGCAGCCAGGGGGACACGGGAGGCCCTCTCATTGAGCTGTTCTTC; CDR3aa: CASSQGDTGGPLIELFF
j_gene: TRBJ1-1; d_gene: -; v_gene: TRBV6-5; len: 16; abundance: -; CDR3nt: TGTGCCAGCAGTTACGCGGGACCCCGGGATGAGAGTGAAGCTTTCTTT; CDR3aa: CASSYAGPRDESEAFF
j_gene: TRBJ2-1; d_gene: -; v_gene: TRBV27; len: 12; abundance: -; CDR3nt: TGTGCCAGCAGTAAACTAGGGACTGAGCGGTTCTTC; CDR3aa: CASSKLGTERFF
j_gene: TRBJ2-1; d_gene: -; v_gene: TRBV29-1; len: 12; abundance: many; CDR3nt: TGCAGCGTTGTGCGGGATCGCAATGAGCAGTTCTTC; CDR3aa: CSVVRDRNEQFF
j_gene: TRBJ2-1; d_gene: -; v_gene: TRBV6-6; len: 15; abundance: -; CDR3nt: TGTGCCAGCAGTTTGGACCCACAGGGTTACAATGAGCATTTCTTC; CDR3aa: CASSLDPQGYNEHFF
j_gene: TRBJ2-3; d_gene: -; v_gene: TRBV28; len: 14; abundance: -; CDR3nt: TGTGCCAGCAGTTTCCTTAGCCCCACAGATACGCAGTATTTT; CDR3aa: CASSFLSPTDTQYF
j_gene: TRBJ2-7; d_gene: -; v_gene: TRBV11-2; len: 11; abundance: -; CDR3nt: TGTGCCAGCAGAACAGGGTCCGAGCAGTACTTC; CDR3aa: CASRTGSEQYF
j_gene: TRBJ1-3; d_gene: TRBD1; v_gene: TRBV7-9; len: 15; abundance: -; CDR3nt: TGTGCCAGCAGCCATACAGGACAGGGCGGAAACACCATATATTTT; CDR3aa: CASSHTGQGGNTIYF
j_gene: TRBJ1-3; d_gene: -; v_gene: TRBV9; len: 16; abundance: -; CDR3nt: TGTGCCAGCAGCGTAATGGGGGGGCTTACTGGAAACACCATATATTTT; CDR3aa: CASSVMGGLTGNTIYF
j_gene: TRBJ2-7; d_gene: -; v_gene: TRBV12-3/TRBV12-4; len: 12; abundance: few; CDR3nt: TGTGCCAGCAGTCCAGGCCGCTACGAGCAGTACTTC; CDR3aa: CASSPGRYEQYF
j_gene: TRBJ2-5; d_gene: -; v_gene: TRBV29-1; len: 12; abundance: -; CDR3nt: TGCAGCGTTGACGGGCTCCAAGAGATCCAGTACTTC; CDR3aa: CSVDGLQEIQYF
j_gene: TRBJ2-3; d_gene: TRBD1; v_gene: TRBV11-1; len: 16; abundance: few; CDR3nt: TGTGTCAGCAGTACCGCACAGGGGGCCCAAGCAGATACGCAGTATTTT; CDR3aa: CVSSTAQGAQADTQYF
j_gene: TRBJ2-3; d_gene: -; v_gene: TRBV4-1; len: 15; abundance: few; CDR3nt: TGCGCCAGCAGCCAAGTCTCGGACATCACAGATACGCAGTATTTT; CDR3aa: CASSQVSDITDTQYF
j_gene: TRBJ2-2; d_gene: TRBD2; v_gene: TRBV4-1; len: 16; abundance: -; CDR3nt: TGCGCCAGCAGCGCCAAGCGGGAGGTTCGGACCGGGGAGCAGTGTTTT; CDR3aa: CASSAKREVRTGEQCF
j_gene: TRBJ1-2; d_gene: TRBD1; v_gene: TRBV7-8; len: 15; abundance: -; CDR3nt: TGTGCCAGCAGCTGGTGGACAGGGGACCACTATGGCTACACCTTC; CDR3aa: CASSWWTGDHYGYTF
j_gene: TRBJ2-5; d_gene: -; v_gene: TRBV4-1; len: 15; abundance: -; CDR3nt: TGCTCCAGTAGTCAAGATACGAACGGCCAAGAGACCCAGTACTTC; CDR3aa: CSSSQDTNGQETQYF
j_gene: TRBJ2-7; d_gene: -; v_gene: TRBV6-5; len: 13; abundance: -; CDR3nt: TGTGCCAGCAGCCGGGAGAGGGGTTACGAGCAGCACTTC; CDR3aa: CASSRERGYEQHF
j_gene: TRBJ2-5; d_gene: -; v_gene: TRBV11-2; len: 16; abundance: -; CDR3nt: TGTGCCAGCAGATCCCAGGACTCGGCCCACCAAGGGACCCAGCACTTC; CDR3aa: CASRSQDSAHQGTQHF
j_gene: TRBJ2-3; d_gene: TRBD2; v_gene: TRBV7-9; len: 18; abundance: many; CDR3nt: TGTGCCAGCAGCTCTACCGGGACTAGCGGGAGCGCCACAGATACGCAGTATTTT; CDR3aa: CASSSTGTSGSATDTQYF